This TCR beta chain was obtained from a study of blood T cell repertoires in COVID-19. In the study overall: The United States, Italy and Spain provided the acute and convalescent COVID-19 samples. Sources were T cells, B-cell-depleted T cells, or PBMCs; the material itself was cDNA or gDNA.

As processed by the authors: Counts of nucleated cells, estimated from reference gene primer amplification, were obtained. Profiling relied on immunoSEQ multiplex PCR, and the TCRdb table lists in-frame clones only, not all of them. The V and J calls and the clone size are those of that table, but D and trimming were determined from the DNA. The data contain 200,000 or so clones, approximately 84% of them singletons. Sample: peripheral blood. This clonotype originated in a woman in her thirties who had recovered from COVID-19.

The CDR3 sequence is CASSLGDRERTGELFF. The CDR3 DNA sequence: TGCGCCAGCAGCTTGGGGGACAGGGAGAGAACCGGGGAGCTGTTTTTT. J is TRBJ2-2 and V is TRBV5-1; TRBD1 matches 9 bases. Per the germline V gene, CDR1 is SGHRS and CDR2 is YFSETQ. The CDR3 has 16 amino acids. V trimming: 0 bases; J trimming: 5 bases; junction bases outside the gene matches: 5.